This passage covers 12 T cell receptor beta chains from one sample sequenced in a study of blood T cell repertoires in COVID-19 (dated by TCRdb to about 2020). Library creation used the immunoSEQ multiplex PCR assay. TCRdb limited this immuneACCESS table to in-frame rearrangements with V and J called. A share of clones is missing; checked studies link under half to unresolved V genes, and the rest is unexplained. Within this sample are under 70,000 clones, with more than 60% of them counted one time only. The ten largest clones represent more than 11% of the sample. Specimen: peripheral blood. All receptors derive from a woman aged 65 to 85 with acute or convalescent COVID-19.

The genes are TRBV24-1 and TRBJ1-5, with a tentative D call TRBD1 (5 bases). This CDR3 has 15 residues. Germline V gene data show CDR1 as KGHDR and CDR2 as SFDVKD. Trimming stripped 3 bases from V and 0 bases from J, with 8 bases between. The CDR3 protein is CATSDVGDSNQPQHF. In DNA form, the CDR3 reads TGTGCCACCAGTGATGTAGGGGATAGCAATCAGCCCCAGCATTTT.

This clone has just a few counts. The rearrangement uses TRBV27 and TRBJ2-2, with D perhaps TRBD1 (6 bases). The CDR3 spans 15 residues. Trimming removed 4 bases at V and 1 base at J, with 10 bases between. Per the germline V gene, CDR1 is MNHEY and CDR2 is SMNVEV (reference sequence). The CDR3 reads CASSSWGRNTGELFF. The CDR3 nucleotides read TGTGCCAGCAGTTCATGGGGGCGGAACACCGGGGAGCTGTTTTTT.

CDR3: CASSPSGGAGTEAFF. The CDR3 region has the DNA TGCGCCAGCAGCCCGTCGGGGGGTGCGGGCACTGAAGCTTTCTTT. The chain employs TRBV5-1 and TRBJ1-1, with D possibly being TRBD1 (5 bases). Trimming pared 4 bases from V and 4 bases from J, leaving 17 bases between. The CDR3 is 15 residues long. From germline, CDR1 is SGHRS and CDR2 YFSETQ.

The chain carries TRBV5-1 and TRBJ1-5; D is uncertain. Germline CDR1 reads SGHRS; CDR2 reads YFSETQ. Trimming took off 5 bases at V and 3 bases at J, with 15 bases between the two ends. The CDR3 runs to 15 residues. The CDR3 is CASSLTPAPNQPQHF. The CDR3 DNA is TGCGCCAGCAGTCTGACACCTGCCCCCAATCAGCCCCAGCATTTT.

The rearrangement links TRBV30 to TRBJ2-1, with 13 bases fitting TRBD2. Germline V gives CDR1 GTSNPN, CDR2 SVGIG (reference sequence). The CDR3 is 16 amino acids. Trimming removed 2 bases from V and 7 bases from J; junction bases left unmatched: 8. The CDR3, as DNA: TGTGCCTGGAGTAAAGGGATGACTAGCGGGGGGAATGAGCAGTTCTTC. As protein: CAWSKGMTSGGNEQFF.

This clone appeared a few times. The V gene is TRBV20-1, the J gene TRBJ2-3, with TRBD2 matching over 8 bases. Germline loops: CDR1 DFQATT, CDR2 SNEGSKA (reference sequence). The CDR3 spans 15 residues. After removal of 3 bases from V and 2 bases from J, the junction contained 7 bases not matched to a gene. The CDR3 bases are TGCAGTGCTAGTCCAGCGGGGGAGTTCACAGATACGCAGTATTTT. Protein product: CSASPAGEFTDTQYF.

This clone was detected only a few times. This chain joins TRBV5-1 and TRBJ1-5, with TRBD1 as a possible D gene (5 bases). The V end lost 2 bases, the J end lost 5 bases, and 8 bases lay between the germline ends. The CDR3 spans 13 residues. CDR1 is SGHRS and CDR2 is YFSETQ in the germline V gene. The CDR3 nucleotides read TGCGCCAGCAGCTTCGGGGGTCATCAGCCCCAGCATTTT. Translating it yields CASSFGGHQPQHF. Full variable domain (outside the CDR3, taken from reference TRBV5-1 and TRBJ1-5): KAGVTQTPRYLIKTRGQQVTLSCSPISGHRSVSWYQQTPGQGLQFLFEYFSETQRNKGNFPGRFSGRQFSNSRSEMNVSTLELGDSALYLCASSFGGHQPQHFGDGTRLSIL.

The chain uses TRBV18 and TRBJ1-5, with no clear D. CDR1 is KGHSH, CDR2 LQKENI, per germline. V dropped 3 bases and J dropped 4 bases, with 10 bases sitting between them. CDR3 size: 14 residues. The CDR3 here is CASSPTAGNQPQHF. The CDR3 DNA sequence: TGTGCCAGCTCACCGACGGCGGGGAATCAGCCCCAGCATTTT.

This clone was observed a single time. The V and J genes are TRBV6-5 and TRBJ1-5; D gene uncertain. Trimming pared 8 bases from V and 2 bases from J, leaving 13 bases between. This CDR3 region has 14 residues. Germline-derived CDR1 and CDR2 are MNHEY and SVGAGI. The DNA for the CDR3 is TGTGCCAGCCGGGAGGGATCGGGCAATCAGCCCCAGCATTTT. This gives the protein CASREGSGNQPQHF.

The V and J genes are TRBV3-1 (or the pseudogene TRBV3-2) and TRBJ2-1; 10 bases align to TRBD2. V dropped 4 bases and J dropped 4; count of bases not matched to a gene: 1. This CDR3 is 14 amino acids long. CDR1 is LGHDT and CDR2 is YNNKEL in the germline V gene (reference sequence). The chain's CDR3 is CASSLAGGYNEQFF. The CDR3 DNA reads TGTGCCAGCAGCCTAGCGGGGGGATACAATGAGCAGTTCTTC.

The chain carries TRBV7-6 and TRBJ2-7; 7 nucleotides agree with TRBD1. CDR1 is SGHVS and CDR2 is FNYEAQ in the germline V gene. The CDR3 consists of 18 residues. The V segment lost 3 bases and the J segment 0 bases; nucleotides outside the gene matches: 14. CDR3 DNA sequence: TGTGCCAGCAGCTTTACGTTGCCCGGGACAGATTTCTCCTACGAGCAGTACTTC. This sequence encodes CASSFTLPGTDFSYEQYF.

This clone was seen a few times. The chain is built from TRBV14 and TRBJ1-5, with unresolved D. V shed 4 bases and J shed 4 bases, with 8 bases lying between them. The CDR3 contains 13 residues. Germline V gives CDR1 SGHDN, CDR2 FVKESK. The CDR3 loop reads CASSLSRNQPQHF. The CDR3 DNA sequence: TGTGCCAGCAGCCTATCTCGGAATCAGCCCCAGCATTTT.